Here is one T cell receptor beta chain with its context. This receptor's antigen is unknown. Base qualities are not at hand, and no much larger clone is one base apart. This sample is part of a study of blood T cell repertoires in COVID-19 (dated by TCRdb to about 2020). Some background on the complete study: Samples covering the acute and convalescent phases of COVID-19 were provided by collaborators in the United States, Italy and Spain. Samples came from the ongoing ImmuneRACE study (first 160 participants) plus 1,254 subjects from 6 global collaborators. Where available, HLA class I and class II types were obtained from metadata supplied by the sample provider rather than from assay-based typing. Sample metadata almost always included a de-identified subject ID, COVID-19 status, age in years and sex. The repertoires were made available in a free public database intended to serve as a resource for research on the immune response to SARS-CoV-2. Subjects who had been exposed to COVID-19, were actively infected with it, or had recovered from it provided the deeply sampled blood TCRbeta repertoires that made up the dataset. The prospective study material was composed of cDNA or gDNA derived from T cells, B-cell-depleted T cells, or PBMCs.

The CDR3 measures 13 amino acids from cysteine to phenylalanine. Here the CDR3 DNA is all that survives: 39 bases in frame from base 1. CDR1 ENHRY and CDR2 SYGVKD are derived from the germline V gene. V is cut by 3 bases and J by 4 bases, and the space between the germline ends is 9 bases. Points the paper makes about the study in general: The amount of clinical and demographic metadata varied by source and participant and was provided uncurated.

Each collaborating institution followed its own protocols to collect whole blood in K2EDTA tubes. For TCRbeta analysis, collaborators shipped samples in one of three forms: frozen whole blood, isolated PBMCs, or DNA extracted from either of those sample types. The immunoSEQ Assay, a bias-controlled multiplex PCR, was used to amplify TCRbeta CDR3 regions from genomic DNA. As for the original processing: The number of nucleated cells in each sample was estimated from the amplification of reference gene primers within the assay. To quantify the absolute abundance of each unique TCRbeta CDR3 rearrangement, sequence reads were collapsed and filtered. For each sample, productive Simpson clonality was calculated by taking the square root of Simpson's diversity index across productive rearrangements. The clones in this table, taken by TCRdb from immuneACCESS, are in-frame only. Not every clone is retained; where verified, under half of the shortfall comes from an unresolved V gene, and the cause of the rest is unknown. That table gives V, J and clone size, and the DNA gave D and trimming. Counted in this sample were around 120,000 clones; 75% to 90% of them appeared once. Under 3% of the sample is taken by the ten largest.

Sequenced input: peripheral blood. The clonotype was recovered from a man aged 25-45 years with acute or convalescent COVID-19. The chain links TRBV10-3 with TRBJ1-1; too little of a D gene remains to name it. Here the CDR3 is given as CAISEYSPTEAFF. The DNA sequence follows: TGTGCCATCAGTGAATACAGCCCCACTGAAGCTTTCTTT.